This T cell receptor (beta chain) was obtained from a study of blood T cells in healthy people across ages. Study observations and caveats: Significant beta diversity loss was already apparent by age approximately 36, declining roughly linearly. Investigators treated diversity estimates from one million T cells as underestimates.

Sample-barcoded 5' priming and a J-beta primer mix drove a second PCR of 7 to 11 cycles. A template-switch adaptor that had 12 random nucleotides put a tag on each cDNA molecule. TCRdb re-called the 5' RACE reads with MiXCR, one entry per CDR3 protein. The top ten hold approximately 19% of the sample, which has fewer than 1 million distinct CDR3 sequences, approximately 48% seen once. PBMCs numbering at least 7 million were isolated per sample. Between the trimmed V and J ends, which lost 0 bases and 6 bases, there was a span of 16 bases. Germline values: CDR1 SGHTS, CDR2 YDEGEE. There are 16 residues in the CDR3. Note on this clonotype: No antigen is known for it.

The sequence was collected from a man aged 60 to 69 in good health. The source material was blood. The chain carries TRBV5-8 and TRBJ2-1; D gene unclear. CDR3 in amino acids: CASSLVDSDALNEQFF. As DNA, the CDR3 is TGTGCCAGCAGCTTGGTCGACTCGGACGCCCTCAATGAGCAGTTCTTC.